This TCR beta chain was identified during a study of T cell responses to AZD1222 COVID-19 vaccine. Using immunoSEQ multiplex PCR, the repertoire was profiled, and TCRdb retains in-frame clones only, with some absent. The sample consists of about 140,000 clones, approximately 91% of them appearing once. The trim removed 0 bases at V and 7 bases at J, leaving 5 bases unmatched. The CDR3 covers 16 residues. CDR1 and CDR2 from the germline V gene are SGHRS and YFSETQ. The sequence derives from an adult in good health. Source: peripheral blood, taken on day 0 of AZD1222 vaccination. The chain couples TRBV5-1 to TRBJ2-1; TRBD2 agrees at 12 bases. In DNA form, the CDR3 reads TGCGCCAGCAGCTTGGAGACTAGCGGGAGTCTGAATGAGCAGTTCTTC. Translating it yields CASSLETSGSLNEQFF.